This TCR beta chain appears in the sequencing data of a study of T cells expressing NK-cell markers. Study in general: Sequencing covered eight donors, seven HCMV-seropositive and one seronegative.

TCRdb processed the 5' RACE reads again and assigns one entry to each CDR3 protein, with no DNA. The sample data list about 440,000 distinct CDR3 sequences. Sequenced sample: blood T cells: a sorted CD56 or NKG2C T cell subset, CD4+ or CD8+ T cells, or bulk PBMC T cells (not recorded which). The TCR comes from a woman aged 18 to 75 in good health.

This CDR3 reads CSVGPTRNEQYF. This chain joins TRBV29-1 and TRBJ2-7. The CDR3 is made up of 12 amino acids. Germline values: CDR1 SQVTM, CDR2 ANQGSEA.